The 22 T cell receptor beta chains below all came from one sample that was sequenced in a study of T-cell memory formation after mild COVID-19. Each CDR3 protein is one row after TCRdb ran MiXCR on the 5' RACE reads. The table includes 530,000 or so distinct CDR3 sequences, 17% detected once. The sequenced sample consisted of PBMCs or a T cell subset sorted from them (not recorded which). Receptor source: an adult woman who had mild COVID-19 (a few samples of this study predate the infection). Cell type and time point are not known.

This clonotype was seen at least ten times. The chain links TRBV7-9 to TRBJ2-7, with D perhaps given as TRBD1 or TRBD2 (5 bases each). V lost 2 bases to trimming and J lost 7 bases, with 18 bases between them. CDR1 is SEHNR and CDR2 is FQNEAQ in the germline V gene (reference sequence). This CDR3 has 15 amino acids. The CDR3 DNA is TGTGCCAGCAGCTTACGAGGGGTAACCCTGGGGGAGCAGTACTTC. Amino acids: CASSLRGVTLGEQYF.

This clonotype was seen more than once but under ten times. The CDR3 protein is CASTRGDRNYEQYF. In nucleotides, the CDR3 is TGCGCCAGCACACGGGGGGACCGTAACTACGAGCAGTACTTC. J is TRBJ2-7 and V is TRBV5-1; 7 nucleotides line up with TRBD2. Losses at the gene ends were 6 bases for V and 3 bases for J; bases not matched to a gene: 9. Germline values: CDR1 SGHRS, CDR2 YFSETQ. The CDR3 extends over 14 amino acids.

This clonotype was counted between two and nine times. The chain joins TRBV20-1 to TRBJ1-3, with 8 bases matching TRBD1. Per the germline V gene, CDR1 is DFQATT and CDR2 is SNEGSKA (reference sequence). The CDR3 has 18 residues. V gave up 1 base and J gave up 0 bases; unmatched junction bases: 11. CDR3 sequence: CSARGIAGGQSSGNTIYF. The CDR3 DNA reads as TGCAGTGCTAGAGGCATAGCAGGGGGCCAAAGCTCTGGAAACACCATATATTTT.

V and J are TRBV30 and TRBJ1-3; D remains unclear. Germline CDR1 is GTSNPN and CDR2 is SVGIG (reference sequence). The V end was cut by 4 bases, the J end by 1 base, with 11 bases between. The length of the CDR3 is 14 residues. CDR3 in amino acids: CAWNVEWSGNTIYF. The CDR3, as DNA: TGTGCCTGGAACGTAGAGTGGTCTGGAAACACCATATATTTT. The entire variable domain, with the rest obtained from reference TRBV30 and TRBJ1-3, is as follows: SQTIHQWPATLVQPVGSPLSLECTVEGTSNPNLYWYRQAAGRGLQLLFYSVGIGQISSEVPQNLSASRPQDRQFILSSKKLLLSDSGFYLCAWNVEWSGNTIYFGEGSWLTVV.

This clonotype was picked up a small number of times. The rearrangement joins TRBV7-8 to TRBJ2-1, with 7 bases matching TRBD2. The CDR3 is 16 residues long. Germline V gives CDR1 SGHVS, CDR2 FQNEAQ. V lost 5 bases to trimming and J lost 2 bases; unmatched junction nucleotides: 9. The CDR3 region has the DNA TGTGCCAGCAGCACCCGGGAGGCTCAGACCTACAATGAGCAGTTCTTC. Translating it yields CASSTREAQTYNEQFF.

In DNA, the CDR3 is TGTGCCAGTAGTATTCGACGCCGCAATATGAACACTGAAGCTTTCTTT. It is translated as CASSIRRRNMNTEAFF. The chain has TRBV19 and TRBJ1-1, with D unresolved. V lost 3 bases, J lost 0 bases, and 14 bases lay in between. Germline V gene data show CDR1 as LNHDA and CDR2 as SQIVND (reference sequence). CDR3 length: 16 amino acids.

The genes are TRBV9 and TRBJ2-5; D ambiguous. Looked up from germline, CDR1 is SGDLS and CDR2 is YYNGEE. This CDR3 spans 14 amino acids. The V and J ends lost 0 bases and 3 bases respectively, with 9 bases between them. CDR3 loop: CASSVGTIKETQYF. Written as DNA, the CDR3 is TGTGCCAGCAGCGTAGGGACCATAAAAGAGACCCAGTACTTC. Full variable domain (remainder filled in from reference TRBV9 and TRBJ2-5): DSGVTQTPKHLITATGQRVTLRCSPRSGDLSVYWYQQSLDQGLQFLIQYYNGEERAKGNILERFSAQQFPDLHSELNLSSLELGDSALYFCASSVGTIKETQYFGPGTRLLVL.

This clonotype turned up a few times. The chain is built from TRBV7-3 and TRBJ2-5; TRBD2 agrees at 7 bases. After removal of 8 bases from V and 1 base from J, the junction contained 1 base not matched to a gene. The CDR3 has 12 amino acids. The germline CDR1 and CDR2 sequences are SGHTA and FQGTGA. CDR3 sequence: CASGRAQETQYF. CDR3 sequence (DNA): TGTGCCAGCGGGAGGGCCCAAGAGACCCAGTACTTC.

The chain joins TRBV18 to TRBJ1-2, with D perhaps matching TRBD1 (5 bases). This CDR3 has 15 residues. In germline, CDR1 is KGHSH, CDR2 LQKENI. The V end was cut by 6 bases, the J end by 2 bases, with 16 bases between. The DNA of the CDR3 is TGTGCCAGCTCCCCGATCTTTGAGGGGAACTATGGCTACACCTTC. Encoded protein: CASSPIFEGNYGYTF.

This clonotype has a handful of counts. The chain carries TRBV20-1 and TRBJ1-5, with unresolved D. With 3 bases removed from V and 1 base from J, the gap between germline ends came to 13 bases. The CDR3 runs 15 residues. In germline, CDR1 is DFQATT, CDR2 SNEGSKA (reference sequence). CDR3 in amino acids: CSASSTGISNQPQHF. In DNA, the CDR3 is TGCAGTGCTAGTAGTACGGGTATCAGCAATCAGCCCCAGCATTTT.

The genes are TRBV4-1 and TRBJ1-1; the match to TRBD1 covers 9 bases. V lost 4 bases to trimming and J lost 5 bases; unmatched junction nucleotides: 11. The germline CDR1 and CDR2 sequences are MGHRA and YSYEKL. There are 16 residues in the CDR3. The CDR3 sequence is CASSPLPGQGQTEAFF. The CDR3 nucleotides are TGCGCCAGCAGCCCACTACCCGGACAGGGGCAAACTGAAGCTTTCTTT.

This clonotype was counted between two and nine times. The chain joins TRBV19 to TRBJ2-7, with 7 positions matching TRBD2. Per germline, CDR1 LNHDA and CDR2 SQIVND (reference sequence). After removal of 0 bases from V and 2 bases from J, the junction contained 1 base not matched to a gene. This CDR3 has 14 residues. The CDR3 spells CASSIEGGTYEQYF. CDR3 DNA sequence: TGTGCCAGTAGTATAGAGGGGGGGACCTACGAGCAGTACTTC.

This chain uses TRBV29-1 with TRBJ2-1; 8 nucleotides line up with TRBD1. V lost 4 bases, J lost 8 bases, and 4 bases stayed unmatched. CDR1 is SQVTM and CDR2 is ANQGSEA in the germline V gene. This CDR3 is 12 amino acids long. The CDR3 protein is CSVGTGLDEQFF. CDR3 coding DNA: TGCAGCGTTGGGACAGGGCTGGATGAGCAGTTCTTC.

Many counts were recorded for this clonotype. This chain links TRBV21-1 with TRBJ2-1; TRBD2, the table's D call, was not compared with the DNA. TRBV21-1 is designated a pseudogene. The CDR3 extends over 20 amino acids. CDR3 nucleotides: TGTGCCAGCAGCAAAGAAGGGACTAGCGGTGGGGATAGCTCCTACAATGAGCAGTTCTTC. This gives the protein CASSKEGTSGGDSSYNEQFF.

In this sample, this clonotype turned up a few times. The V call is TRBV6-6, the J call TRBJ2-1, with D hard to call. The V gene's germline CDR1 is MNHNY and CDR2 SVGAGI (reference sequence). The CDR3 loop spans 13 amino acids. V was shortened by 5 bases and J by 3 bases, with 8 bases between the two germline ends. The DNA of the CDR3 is TGTGCCAGCAGTCACAACATCTACAATGAGCAGTTCTTC. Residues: CASSHNIYNEQFF.

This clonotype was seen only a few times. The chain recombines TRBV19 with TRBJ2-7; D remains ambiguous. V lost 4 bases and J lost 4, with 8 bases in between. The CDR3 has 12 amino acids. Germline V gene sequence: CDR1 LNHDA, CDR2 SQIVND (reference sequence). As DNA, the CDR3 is TGTGCCAGTAGTACCTCCGGGTACGAGCAGTACTTC. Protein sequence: CASSTSGYEQYF.

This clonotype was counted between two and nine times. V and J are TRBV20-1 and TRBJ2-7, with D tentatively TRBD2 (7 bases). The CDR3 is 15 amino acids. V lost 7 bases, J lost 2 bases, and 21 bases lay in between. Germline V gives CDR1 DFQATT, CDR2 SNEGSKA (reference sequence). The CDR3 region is CSVPSQRGATYEQYF. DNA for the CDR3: TGCAGTGTTCCGTCCCAACGGGGGGCTACCTACGAGCAGTACTTC.

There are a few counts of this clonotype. In DNA, the CDR3 is TGTGCCAGCAGCTTTGGAGTAGCGGGAGGGGGGCAAGAGACCCAGTACTTC. Its translation is CASSFGVAGGGQETQYF. The chain recombines TRBV7-2 with TRBJ2-5; 11 nucleotides match TRBD2. Unmatched junction bases numbered 8, after V lost 3 bases and J lost 2 bases. CDR1 and CDR2 from the germline V gene are SGHTA and FQGNSA. The CDR3 totals 17 residues. Variable domain in full (rest from reference TRBV7-2 and TRBJ2-5): GAGVSQSPSNKVTEKGKDVELRCDPISGHTALYWYRQSLGQGLEFLIYFQGNSAPDKSGLPSDRFSAERTGGSVSTLTIQRTQQEDSAVYLCASSFGVAGGGQETQYFGPGTRLLVL.

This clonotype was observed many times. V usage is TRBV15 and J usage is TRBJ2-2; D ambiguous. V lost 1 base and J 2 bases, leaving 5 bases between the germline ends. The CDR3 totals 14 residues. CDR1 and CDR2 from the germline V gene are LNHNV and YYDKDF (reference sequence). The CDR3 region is CATSRGSNTGELFF. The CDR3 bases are TGTGCCACCAGCAGAGGTTCTAACACCGGGGAGCTGTTTTTT.

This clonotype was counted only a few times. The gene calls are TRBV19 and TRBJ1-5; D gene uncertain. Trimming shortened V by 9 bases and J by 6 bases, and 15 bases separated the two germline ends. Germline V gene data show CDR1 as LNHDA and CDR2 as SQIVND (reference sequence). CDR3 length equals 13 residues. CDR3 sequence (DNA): TGTGCCAGCCTCCGGAGCCTGGGTCAGCCCCAGCATTTT. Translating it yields CASLRSLGQPQHF.

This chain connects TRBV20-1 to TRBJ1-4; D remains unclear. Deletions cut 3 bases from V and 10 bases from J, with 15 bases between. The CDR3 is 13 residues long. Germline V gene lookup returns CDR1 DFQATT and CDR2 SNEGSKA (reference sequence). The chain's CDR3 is CSASPRTAGKLFF. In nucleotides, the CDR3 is TGCAGTGCTAGCCCGCGGACGGCAGGAAAACTGTTTTTT.

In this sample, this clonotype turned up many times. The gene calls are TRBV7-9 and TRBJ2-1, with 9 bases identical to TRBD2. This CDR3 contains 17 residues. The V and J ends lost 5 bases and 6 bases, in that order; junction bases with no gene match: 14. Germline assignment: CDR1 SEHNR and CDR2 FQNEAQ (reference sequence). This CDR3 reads CASSPILRTSVFNEQFF. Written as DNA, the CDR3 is TGTGCCAGCAGCCCTATTCTCCGGACTAGCGTTTTCAATGAGCAGTTCTTC.